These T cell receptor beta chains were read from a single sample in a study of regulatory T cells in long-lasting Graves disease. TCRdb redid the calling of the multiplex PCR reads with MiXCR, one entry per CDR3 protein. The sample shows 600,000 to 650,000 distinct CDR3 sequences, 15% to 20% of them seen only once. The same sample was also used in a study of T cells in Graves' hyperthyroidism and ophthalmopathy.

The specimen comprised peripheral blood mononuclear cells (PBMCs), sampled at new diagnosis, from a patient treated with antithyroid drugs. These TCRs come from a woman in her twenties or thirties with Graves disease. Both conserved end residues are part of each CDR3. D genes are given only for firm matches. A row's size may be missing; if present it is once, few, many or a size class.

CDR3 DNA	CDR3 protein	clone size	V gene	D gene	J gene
TGCGCCAGCAGGGCTCTGAGCTCCTACGAGCAGTACTTC	CASRALSSYEQYF	.	TRBV5-1	.	TRBJ2-7
TGTGCCAGCAGTTTCTTGAGTGGGAACACCGGGGAGCTGTTTTTT	CASSFLSGNTGELFF	.	TRBV6-9	.	TRBJ2-2
TGTGCCAACAGCTTAAGACAGGGGAGAATACATGGAAACATTCAGTACTTC	CANSLRQGRIHGNIQYF	.	TRBV7-8	TRBD1	TRBJ2-4
TGCAGCGTTGTGTCGGACGGAAACACCATATATTTT	CSVVSDGNTIYF	many	TRBV29-1	.	TRBJ1-3
TGCAGTGCTAGCCCCGCGGGGACGGGTTCACCCCTCCACTTT	CSASPAGTGSPLHF	.	TRBV20-1	.	TRBJ1-6
TGTGCCAGCTCACCACGAGGACTCGTTAGAGTAACAGATACGCAGTATTTT	CASSPRGLVRVTDTQYF	.	TRBV18	.	TRBJ2-3
TGCGCCAGCAGCTGGGGGACTAGCAGTGGGGCCAACGTCCTGACTTTC	CASSWGTSSGANVLTF	.	TRBV5-1	TRBD2	TRBJ2-6
TGCGCCAGCAGCTTGCGTCCGGCCGGGACTAGCGGGGGGAGCTCCTACAATGAGCAGTTCTTC	CASSLRPAGTSGGSSYNEQFF	many	TRBV5-1	TRBD2	TRBJ2-1
TGTGCCAGCAGCTTAGCGGGATCCACCTATGGCTACACCTTC	CASSLAGSTYGYTF	many	TRBV11-2	.	TRBJ1-2
TGTGCCAGCAGCCAAGAGGTAACAGGGAAAGGAGAGACCCAGTACTTC	CASSQEVTGKGETQYF	.	TRBV7-2	.	TRBJ2-5
TGCAGTGCAAGGGACGGAACGAACACTGAAGCTTTCTTT	CSARDGTNTEAFF	many	TRBV20-1	.	TRBJ1-1
TGTGCCAGCAGCTCGGGACAGCCGAGCTCCGGAAACACCATATATTTT	CASSSGQPSSGNTIYF	.	TRBV7-9	TRBD1	TRBJ1-3
TGTGCCAGCAGTGGGGGACTCCGTACCGGGGAGCTGTTTTTT	CASSGGLRTGELFF	many	TRBV2	.	TRBJ2-2
TGTGCCAGCAGCGTGACTAGCGGGGGACAGAATGAGCAGTTCTTC	CASSVTSGGQNEQFF	.	TRBV9	TRBD2	TRBJ2-1
TGTGCCAGCAGTGAAGTGGCCATCTCCTACAATGAGCAGTTCTTC	CASSEVAISYNEQFF	many	TRBV2	.	TRBJ2-1
TGTGCCAGCAGTAAAGCGGGGGGGTTAAACAATGAGCAGTTCTTC	CASSKAGGLNNEQFF	.	TRBV2	TRBD2	TRBJ2-1
TGTGCCAGCAGTGAGAAAGGAGGGGGCGGTGACGATGAGCAGTTCTTC	CASSEKGGGGDDEQFF	.	TRBV6-4	.	TRBJ2-1
TGTGCCAGCAGCTTAGTGGCCGGGACAGAGACAGATACGCAGTATTTT	CASSLVAGTETDTQYF	.	TRBV7-6	TRBD1	TRBJ2-3
TGTGCCAGCAGCGTTCTAGCGACGAACACCGGGGAGCTGTTTTTT	CASSVLATNTGELFF	.	TRBV9	.	TRBJ2-2
TGCAGTGCCAGCGACAATGAGCAGTTCTTC	CSASDNEQFF	many	TRBV20-1	.	TRBJ2-1
TGCGCCAGCAGTCTGGGAAGCGCCCCCTACAATGAGCAGTTCTTC	CASSLGSAPYNEQFF	few	TRBV5-1	.	TRBJ2-1
TGTGCCAGCACTCTAGAACCCTCTGGAAACACCATATATTTT	CASTLEPSGNTIYF	few	TRBV6-1	.	TRBJ1-3
TGTGCCAGCAGCCCGCACCCTCGCGGGATAAACTCTGGAAACACCATATATTTT	CASSPHPRGINSGNTIYF	few	TRBV3-1	.	TRBJ1-3
TGTGCCAGCAGCCCCGACCGCGTGGGCGGGGAGCTGTTTTTT	CASSPDRVGGELFF	.	TRBV9	.	TRBJ2-2
TGTGCCAGCAGCCTTTCGGCCAGTGGGACCGGGGAGCTGTTTTTT	CASSLSASGTGELFF	.	TRBV3-1	.	TRBJ2-2
TGCGCCAGCGGCAAAACCGGGACAGGCCCTGAAAAACTGTTTTTT	CASGKTGTGPEKLFF	many	TRBV5-1	TRBD1	TRBJ1-4
TGTGCCAGCCAAAACTACAATGAGCAGTTCTTC	CASQNYNEQFF	many	TRBV12-3/TRBV12-4	.	TRBJ2-1
TGTGCCAGCAGGGCAGGACAGGGGGCCTACGAGCAGTACTTC	CASRAGQGAYEQYF	.	TRBV2	TRBD1	TRBJ2-7
TGCGCCAGCAGCCTGACTAGCGGGAGCCCGGGAGAGACCCAGTACTTC	CASSLTSGSPGETQYF	.	TRBV4-1	TRBD2	TRBJ2-5
TGTGCCAGCAGCCCGGGACAAGTTACCTATGGCTACACCTTC	CASSPGQVTYGYTF	.	TRBV5-4	.	TRBJ1-2
TGTGCCAGCAGTCCCTTGAGGGTTCGGGGGGGCTATGGCTACACCTTC	CASSPLRVRGGYGYTF	.	TRBV27	.	TRBJ1-2
TGCGCCAGCAGCACCGGTGATGGTACCGGGGAGCTGTTTTTT	CASSTGDGTGELFF	.	TRBV5-1	.	TRBJ2-2
TGTGCCAGCAGTTACCGGGGACGCTCCTACAATGAGCAGTTCTTC	CASSYRGRSYNEQFF	many	TRBV2	.	TRBJ2-1
TGTGCCAGCAGCTCGGAAGCGTTTGGGGAGCTGTTTTTT	CASSSEAFGELFF	.	TRBV7-2	.	TRBJ2-2
TGCAGTGCTAGGAGGGATGGGAGTGCGACCTACGAGCAGTACTTC	CSARRDGSATYEQYF	.	TRBV20-1	.	TRBJ2-7
TGTGCCACCAGTGATCACTCAGGGAACTCACCCCTCCACTTT	CATSDHSGNSPLHF	.	TRBV24-1	.	TRBJ1-6
TGTGCCAGCAAGAAACTAGCGGGGGGGAGCTCCTACAATGAGCAGTTCTTC	CASKKLAGGSSYNEQFF	once	TRBV6-1	TRBD2	TRBJ2-1
TGTGCCACCAGCAGGCAGGGGGGGCAAGAGACCCAGTACTTC	CATSRQGGQETQYF	few	TRBV15	.	TRBJ2-5
TGTGCCAGCAGCTATTACGTTGGTTACGAGCAGTACTTC	CASSYYVGYEQYF	.	TRBV7-3	.	TRBJ2-7
TGCGCCAGCAGCTTGACGGACGTCGAAGCTTTCTTT	CASSLTDVEAFF	many	TRBV7-9	.	TRBJ1-1
TGTGCCAGCAGCTCCAATAATGCGGCCTATGGCTACACCTTC	CASSSNNAAYGYTF	few	TRBV7-9	.	TRBJ1-2
TGTGCCAGCAGTTACGTGACAACCAATCAGCCCCAGCATTTT	CASSYVTTNQPQHF	many	TRBV6-5	.	TRBJ1-5
TGTGCCACCAGCCCCCGGGGCCTAGCGGGGGGGGGTGAGCAGTTCTTC	CATSPRGLAGGGEQFF	.	TRBV15	TRBD2	TRBJ2-1
TGTGCCAGCAGTGCGCCTGAACCGGGACTTAGGTCGAAGACCCAGTACTTC	CASSAPEPGLRSKTQYF	.	TRBV6-7	.	TRBJ2-5
TGCAGTGCTAGAGGGACGAGTATGGAGACCCAGTACTTC	CSARGTSMETQYF	many	TRBV20-1	.	TRBJ2-5
TGTGCCAGCAAGGGGTCTATTTACGAGCAGTACTTC	CASKGSIYEQYF	many	TRBV2	.	TRBJ2-7
TGTGCCAGCAGGGGGACAGATTTTCTGAGTACAACTAATGAAAAACTGTTTTTT	CASRGTDFLSTTNEKLFF	.	TRBV2	TRBD1	TRBJ1-4
TGTGCCAGCTCACCGGCGAGAAATGGCGGCGATGAGCAGTTCTTC	CASSPARNGGDEQFF	.	TRBV18	.	TRBJ2-1
TGTGCCAGCAGCATCCCAGGCTGGGATGAGCAGTTCTTC	CASSIPGWDEQFF	.	TRBV7-8	.	TRBJ2-1
TGCGCCAGCAGCTTGATGGATTCCTACGAGCAGTACTTC	CASSLMDSYEQYF	many	TRBV5-1	.	TRBJ2-7
TGTGCCAGCAGTTTATGGTTAGCGGGAAGTGCAGATACGCAGTATTTT	CASSLWLAGSADTQYF	many	TRBV28	TRBD2	TRBJ2-3
TGCAGTGCTAAGATACGTAGGACAGATACGCAGTATTTT	CSAKIRRTDTQYF	few	TRBV20-1	.	TRBJ2-3
TGTGCCACCATAACAGGGGGGTCCCCTGGGGCCAACGTCCTGACTTTC	CATITGGSPGANVLTF	.	TRBV28	TRBD1	TRBJ2-6
TGCAGTGCTAGGGGTCGTCATGAGCAGTTCTTC	CSARGRHEQFF	many	TRBV20-1	.	TRBJ2-1
TGTGCCAGCAGTTTCGTCCCGGGGGGCCCCACAGATACGCAGTATTTT	CASSFVPGGPTDTQYF	many	TRBV27	.	TRBJ2-3